A selection of T cell receptor beta chains follows, all from one sample in a study of cytomegalovirus exposure and HLA in healthy donors. Clones were sequenced by immunoSEQ multiplex PCR, and TCRdb holds only the in-frame ones, with some missing. The sample has about 180,000 clones, more than 75% seen once; the top ten hold about 1.5%. The sample consisted of PBMCs. The receptors were sampled from a man in his forties in good health and CMV-seronegative. CDR3s include the opening cysteine and the closing phenylalanine or tryptophan. A D gene is named only where the DNA matches it firmly. The size field is filled for only some rows; it gives once, few, many or a size class.

D	size	J	V	CDR3	DNA
TRBD2	-	TRBJ2-4	TRBV5-6	CASSSGLEGAKNIQYF	TGTGCCAGCAGCTCCGGACTAGAAGGAGCCAAAAACATTCAGTACTTC
-	few	TRBJ2-7	TRBV28	CASSPIAWQGSYEQYF	TGTGCCAGCAGCCCCATTGCATGGCAGGGGTCCTACGAGCAGTACTTC
TRBD1	-	TRBJ1-1	TRBV6-5	CASSTGQGITEAFF	TGTGCCAGCAGTACGGGACAGGGGATCACTGAAGCTTTCTTT
TRBD2	-	TRBJ2-3	TRBV27	CASSLGLRSGGRAGPSDTQYF	TGTGCCAGCAGTTTAGGTCTTCGTTCGGGCGGGAGGGCCGGTCCATCAGATACGCAGTATTTT
-	-	TRBJ1-4	TRBV4-2	CASSQILQGFGEKLFF	TGTGCCAGCAGCCAAATTCTACAGGGATTTGGTGAAAAACTGTTTTTT
-	-	TRBJ2-7	TRBV4-3	CASSQDSGLEQYF	TGCGCCAGCAGCCAAGATTCGGGTCTCGAGCAGTACTTC
-	-	TRBJ1-2	TRBV28	CASSPPVVRESDGYTF	TGTGCCAGCAGTCCCCCGGTTGTTCGGGAGAGTGATGGCTACACCTTC
TRBD1	-	TRBJ1-2	TRBV5-6	CASSPTGTVHYGYTF	TGTGCCAGCAGTCCCACCGGGACAGTGCACTATGGCTACACCTTC
-	-	TRBJ1-5	TRBV28	CASKQGLNQPQHF	TGTGCCAGCAAGCAGGGGTTAAATCAGCCCCAGCATTTT
-	-	TRBJ2-5	TRBV6-5	CASMGAGARGTQYF	TGTGCCAGCATGGGGGCGGGGGCCAGGGGGACCCAGTACTTC
TRBD2	few	TRBJ2-7	TRBV7-2	CASSLPGTSGGYEQYF	TGTGCCAGCAGCTTACCCGGGACTAGCGGGGGCTACGAGCAGTACTTC
-	-	TRBJ1-1	TRBV4-3	CASSQVRGGTEAFF	TGCGCCAGCAGCCAAGTACGGGGGGGCACTGAAGCTTTCTTT
TRBD2	few	TRBJ2-1	TRBV5-1	CASSSSGTSRFGEQFF	TGCGCCAGCAGCTCGTCCGGGACTAGTCGTTTTGGTGAGCAGTTCTTC
-	-	TRBJ1-6	TRBV5-6	CASSPRANSPLHF	TGTGCCAGCAGCCCCAGGGCCAATTCACCCCTCCACTTT
-	-	TRBJ1-5	TRBV11-2	CASSHARVDQPQHF	TGTGCCAGCAGCCACGCTCGGGTCGACCAGCCCCAGCATTTT
-	-	TRBJ2-2	TRBV28	CASSLDRAGELFF	TGTGCCAGCAGTTTAGATCGCGCCGGGGAGCTGTTTTTT
TRBD2	-	TRBJ2-5	TRBV28	CASSLGGSAETQYF	TGTGCCAGCAGTTTAGGCGGGAGTGCAGAGACCCAGTACTTC
-	-	TRBJ1-2	TRBV11-3	CASSFGTPPTFYGYTF	TGTGCCAGCAGCTTCGGGACACCACCCACCTTCTATGGCTACACCTTC
TRBD2	-	TRBJ2-5	TRBV6-5	CASSYLAGAVSETQYF	TGTGCCAGCAGTTATCTCGCGGGAGCGGTTTCGGAGACCCAGTACTTC